These 28 T cell receptor beta chains came from one sample sequenced in a study of blood T cell repertoires in COVID-19. Profiled with immunoSEQ multiplex PCR; TCRdb holds only in-frame clones, not every one. The profile covers 250,000 to 350,000 clones, with 80% to 90% appearing a single time and roughly 6% taken by the ten largest. The sequenced sample was peripheral blood. These receptors were collected from a woman between 45 and 60 years old with COVID-19, enrolled during active disease.

The chain recombines TRBV5-5 with TRBJ1-5, with a weak D call TRBD1 (6 bases). Germline CDR1 is SGHKS and CDR2 is YYEKEE (reference sequence). The CDR3 covers 14 residues. V was cut by 0 bases and J by 10 bases, with 14 bases left in between. The CDR3 here is CASSLERGGIPQHF. The CDR3 DNA is TGTGCCAGCAGCTTGGAAAGGGGGGGTATACCCCAGCATTTT.

The chain has TRBV30 and TRBJ1-5, with 8 bases identical to TRBD1. This CDR3 comprises 14 residues. V was pared by 0 bases and J by 4 bases, with 2 bases of the junction left unmatched. From germline, CDR1 is GTSNPN and CDR2 SVGIG (reference sequence). The CDR3 loop is CAWSVQGGNQPQHF. DNA for the CDR3: TGTGCCTGGAGTGTACAGGGGGGAAATCAGCCCCAGCATTTT.

This clone was recorded a few times. J is TRBJ1-6 and V is TRBV5-1; D is uncertain. The CDR3 has 14 residues. Trimming pared 3 bases from V and 7 bases from J, leaving 11 bases between. From germline, CDR1 is SGHRS and CDR2 YFSETQ. The CDR3: CASSYRESNSPLHF. DNA for the CDR3: TGCGCCAGCAGCTACCGGGAGTCGAATTCACCCCTCCACTTT.

CDR3 DNA: TGTGCCAGCAGCTTAGCGGCGCGGGATCGGCTCAATGAGCAGTTCTTC. Protein: CASSLAARDRLNEQFF. The chain uses TRBV7-9 and TRBJ2-1; D perhaps matches TRBD2 (6 bases). Germline CDR1 is SEHNR and CDR2 is FQNEAQ (reference sequence). The CDR3 is 16 residues long. The V and J ends lost 0 bases and 6 bases respectively, with 15 bases between them.

This clone was seen a handful of times. This chain connects TRBV27 to TRBJ1-5, with 9 bases that match TRBD1. J was trimmed by 3 bases and V by 5 bases; bases with no gene match: 5. The length of the CDR3 is 15 residues. CDR1 is MNHEY and CDR2 is SMNVEV in the germline V gene (reference sequence). This chain's CDR3 is CASSPDRGANQPQHF. The CDR3 DNA sequence: TGTGCCAGCAGTCCAGACAGGGGGGCCAATCAGCCCCAGCATTTT.

This sequence joins TRBV11-3 and TRBJ2-5; 7 bases are a match to TRBD1. The trim removed 5 bases at V and 3 bases at J, leaving 6 bases unmatched. The V gene's germline CDR1 is SGHNT and CDR2 YENEEA. The CDR3 has 14 amino acids. CDR3 residues: CASSSDRAEETQYF. The CDR3 DNA reads TGTGCCAGCAGCAGCGACAGGGCCGAAGAGACCCAGTACTTC.

The CDR3 sequence: CASSISGLSSGNTIYF. DNA of the CDR3: TGTGCCAGTAGTATAAGCGGCCTCAGCTCTGGAAACACCATATATTTT. The chain combines TRBV19 with TRBJ1-3; D gene uncertain. Germline CDR1 LNHDA, CDR2 SQIVND (reference sequence). V dropped 2 bases and J dropped 0 bases, with 11 bases sitting between them. The CDR3 contains 16 residues.

This chain links TRBV6-6 with TRBJ2-1; 9 bases agree with TRBD2. CDR1 MNHNY and CDR2 SVGAGI come from the germline V gene (reference sequence). The CDR3 sequence is 15 residues long. V lost 1 base to trimming and J lost 3 bases; unmatched junction nucleotides: 1. The CDR3 sequence is CASSYYSGSYNEQFF. CDR3 bases: TGTGCCAGCAGTTACTATAGCGGGAGCTACAATGAGCAGTTCTTC.

CDR3 sequence reads: CASSIGGTYNEQFF. The CDR3 coding sequence is TGTGCCAGTAGTATTGGCGGAACCTACAATGAGCAGTTCTTC. This chain joins TRBV19 and TRBJ2-1; D remains unclear. Germline CDR1 reads LNHDA; CDR2 reads SQIVND (reference sequence). Trimming removed 3 bases from V and 2 bases from J, with 8 bases in between. The CDR3 totals 14 residues.

This chain uses TRBV19 with TRBJ2-1; TRBD2 matches 8 bases. The ends lost 4 bases at V and 8 bases at J; junction bases unmatched: 10. CDR1 is LNHDA and CDR2 is SQIVND in the germline V gene (reference sequence). This CDR3 is built from 15 residues. As DNA, the CDR3 is TGTGCCAGTAGTACCGGGAGGGCCGGCTTGGATGAGCAGTTCTTC. As protein: CASSTGRAGLDEQFF.

This chain joins TRBV6-1 and TRBJ2-7; maybe TRBD2 (8 bases). Germline V gene sequence: CDR1 MNHNS, CDR2 SASEGT. This CDR3 contains 16 residues. The ends were cut back, 3 bases at V and 2 bases at J, with 17 bases in the middle. The CDR3 protein is CASSDVRGDRAYEQYF. The CDR3 bases are TGTGCCAGCAGTGACGTGCGGGGGGACAGAGCCTACGAGCAGTACTTC.

The chain uses TRBV5-1 and TRBJ1-2, with unresolved D. Looked up from germline, CDR1 is SGHRS and CDR2 is YFSETQ. The CDR3 is 14 amino acids. Trimming cost V 6 bases and J 6 bases, with 18 bases left between them. CDR3 region: CASTHGGVGDGYTF. CDR3 nucleotides: TGCGCCAGCACCCATGGCGGGGTTGGGGATGGCTACACCTTC.

The rearrangement joins TRBV30 to TRBJ2-1; TRBD2 aligns across 10 bases. Germline CDR1 and CDR2: GTSNPN and SVGIG (reference sequence). The ends lost 5 bases at V and 10 bases at J; junction bases unmatched: 8. The CDR3 runs to 13 residues. CDR3 in DNA: TGTGCCTGGGCCCGGATACTAGCGGGAGAGCAGTTCTTC. Residues: CAWARILAGEQFF.

The chain couples TRBV30 to TRBJ1-2; D unresolved. CDR1 and CDR2 (germline): GTSNPN, SVGIG (reference sequence). There are 13 residues in the CDR3. Trimming left V 5 bases short and J 1 base short, with 11 bases between. The CDR3 spells CAWEEQSNYGYTF. The DNA of the CDR3 is TGTGCCTGGGAGGAGCAGAGTAACTATGGCTACACCTTC. Full variable domain (missing parts from reference TRBV30 and TRBJ1-2): SQTIHQWPATLVQPVGSPLSLECTVEGTSNPNLYWYRQAAGRGLQLLFYSVGIGQISSEVPQNLSASRPQDRQFILSSKKLLLSDSGFYLCAWEEQSNYGYTFGSGTRLTVV.

The chain is built from TRBV4-1 and TRBJ2-1, with TRBD2 matching 7 bases. From germline, CDR1 is MGHRA and CDR2 YSYEKL. This CDR3 contains 16 residues. V trimming: 3 bases; J trimming: 7 bases; junction bases outside the gene matches: 12. CDR3 residues: CASSHPSGSRSNEQFF. CDR3 bases: TGCGCCAGCAGCCACCCTAGCGGTTCCCGCAGTAATGAGCAGTTCTTC.

V is TRBV10-3 and J is TRBJ1-1; TRBD1 matches at 8 bases. The V segment lost 4 bases and the J segment 5 bases; nucleotides outside the gene matches: 12. CDR1 and CDR2 from the germline V gene are ENHRY and SYGVKD. The CDR3 runs to 16 residues. CDR3 region: CAISVGVTGGRTEAFF. The CDR3 DNA follows: TGTGCCATCAGTGTGGGGGTAACAGGGGGTAGGACTGAAGCTTTCTTT.

This chain connects TRBV5-1 to TRBJ1-1, with TRBD1 as a possible D gene (5 bases). The V end lost 5 bases, the J end lost 3 bases, and 14 bases lay between the germline ends. The CDR3 totals 14 residues. Germline loops: CDR1 SGHRS, CDR2 YFSETQ. The CDR3 spells CASRRQLADTEAFF. The CDR3 DNA follows: TGCGCCAGCAGGCGACAGCTCGCCGACACTGAAGCTTTCTTT.

The V and J genes are TRBV11-2 and TRBJ2-7; D perhaps matches TRBD2 (6 bases). Germline V gives CDR1 SGHAT, CDR2 FQNNGV. Trimming stripped 5 bases from V and 4 bases from J, with 12 bases between. The CDR3 consists of 13 residues. For the CDR3, the DNA is TGTGCCAGCAGCATCGGGAGCTTATACGAGCAGTACTTC. Translating gives CASSIGSLYEQYF.

The rearrangement links TRBV4-2 to TRBJ2-1; TRBD2 matches at 13 bases. The CDR3 is 15 amino acids. The V gene's germline CDR1 is LGHNA and CDR2 YNFKEQ. V dropped 4 bases and J dropped 8; count of bases not matched to a gene: 5. CDR3 nucleotide sequence: TGTGCCAGCAGCCCACTAGCGGGAGGGCGGGATGAGCAGTTCTTC. Its translation is CASSPLAGGRDEQFF.

The V and J genes are TRBV15 and TRBJ1-1; no reliable D call. This CDR3 has 15 amino acids. Trimming stripped 1 base from V and 4 bases from J, with 13 bases between. The germline gives CDR1 LNHNV, CDR2 YYDKDF (reference sequence). CDR3 nucleotides: TGTGCCACCAGCAGAGGGCCGGGGTCGGCCACTGAAGCTTTCTTT. Amino acid sequence: CATSRGPGSATEAFF.

The chain links TRBV7-2 to TRBJ1-1; 9 bases align to TRBD1. V dropped 4 bases and J dropped 3; count of bases not matched to a gene: 3. Germline V CDR1 and CDR2: SGHTA, FQGNSA. The length of the CDR3 is 14 residues. The CDR3 reads CASSSTGGYTEAFF. In DNA form, the CDR3 reads TGTGCCAGCAGCTCGACAGGGGGGTACACTGAAGCTTTCTTT.

This chain links TRBV4-3 with TRBJ1-2; D is undetermined. The germline V and J ends were trimmed by 4 bases and 7 bases, with 13 bases remaining between them. The CDR3 extends over 13 amino acids. Germline values: CDR1 LGHNA, CDR2 YSLEER. CDR3 sequence reads: CASSLNGIGGYTF. CDR3 sequence (DNA): TGCGCCAGCAGCCTTAACGGGATTGGTGGCTACACCTTC.

The J gene is TRBJ2-3, the V gene TRBV7-3; 10 bases agree with TRBD2. In germline, CDR1 is SGHTA, CDR2 FQGTGA. The CDR3 runs to 15 residues. Trimming took 4 bases from V and 6 from J; bases not matched to a gene: 7. In DNA, the CDR3 is TGTGCCAGCAGCTCCTCTAGCGGGAGAAGGGATACGCAGTATTTT. Its protein product is CASSSSSGRRDTQYF.

V gene TRBV15 combines with J gene TRBJ2-7; no firm D call. Per germline, CDR1 LNHNV and CDR2 YYDKDF (reference sequence). V dropped 1 base and J dropped 2 bases, with 3 bases sitting between them. CDR3 size: 12 residues. The CDR3: CATSRGPYEQYF. The CDR3 nucleotides are TGTGCCACCAGCAGAGGGCCCTACGAGCAGTACTTC.

This clone was seen only once. The chain employs TRBV5-1 and TRBJ2-7; 8 bases are shared with TRBD2. Germline lookup yields CDR1 SGHRS and CDR2 YFSETQ. Trimming took 4 bases from V and 2 from J; bases not matched to a gene: 8. The CDR3 has 15 residues. The CDR3: CASSLNPGGPYEQYF. The CDR3 DNA follows: TGCGCCAGCAGCCTAAACCCGGGAGGGCCCTACGAGCAGTACTTC.

This clone was picked up one time. This rearrangement joins TRBV5-1 to TRBJ2-7; 8 bases map to TRBD1. V was clipped by 2 bases and J by 6 bases; unmatched bases: 10. Germline CDR1 is SGHRS and CDR2 is YFSETQ. The CDR3 runs to 15 residues. In DNA, the CDR3 is TGCGCCAGCAGCTTTACAGGGGGATCAGGGGGCGAGCAGTACTTC. Translation gives CASSFTGGSGGEQYF.

The V and J genes are TRBV5-1 and TRBJ2-5; 10 bases are a match to TRBD1. Germline-derived CDR1 and CDR2 are SGHRS and YFSETQ. CDR3 length: 15 residues. Trimming took 3 bases from V and 5 from J; bases not matched to a gene: 7. The CDR3 spells CASSSGTGVLETQYF. The CDR3 coding sequence is TGCGCCAGCAGCTCCGGGACAGGGGTCCTTGAGACCCAGTACTTC. The whole variable domain, remainder taken from reference TRBV5-1 and TRBJ2-5, is KAGVTQTPRYLIKTRGQQVTLSCSPISGHRSVSWYQQTPGQGLQFLFEYFSETQRNKGNFPGRFSGRQFSNSRSEMNVSTLELGDSALYLCASSSGTGVLETQYFGPGTRLLVL.

The V call is TRBV6-2 or TRBV6-3, the J call TRBJ2-2; 9 positions match TRBD2. J gave up 7 bases and V 6 bases, and 9 bases lay outside the gene matches. This CDR3 is 15 amino acids long. Germline values: CDR1 MNHEY, CDR2 SVGEGT. CDR3 residues: CASSRASGIIGELFF. CDR3 bases: TGTGCCAGCAGCCGCGCTAGCGGGATCATCGGGGAGCTGTTTTTT.